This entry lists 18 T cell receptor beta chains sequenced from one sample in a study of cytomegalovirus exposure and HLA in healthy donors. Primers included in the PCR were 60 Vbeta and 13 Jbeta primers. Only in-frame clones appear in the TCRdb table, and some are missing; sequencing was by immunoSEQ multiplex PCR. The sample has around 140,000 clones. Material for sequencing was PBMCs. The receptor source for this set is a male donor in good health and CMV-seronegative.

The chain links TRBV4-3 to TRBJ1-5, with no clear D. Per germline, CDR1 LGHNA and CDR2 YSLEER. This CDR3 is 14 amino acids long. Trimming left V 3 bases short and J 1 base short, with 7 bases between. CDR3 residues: CASSQTGSNQPQHF. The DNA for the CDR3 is TGCGCCAGCAGCCAGACGGGAAGCAATCAGCCCCAGCATTTT.

The CDR3 loop reads CASSLGQWQKSPLHF. CDR3 nucleotides: TGTGCCAGCAGTTTGGGACAGTGGCAGAAATCACCCCTCCACTTT. The J gene is TRBJ1-6, the V gene TRBV28, with 7 bases lining up with TRBD1. CDR1 and CDR2 from the germline V gene are MDHEN and SYDVKM. This CDR3 is 15 amino acids long. With V trimmed by 3 bases and J by 10 bases, 9 bases remained unmatched.

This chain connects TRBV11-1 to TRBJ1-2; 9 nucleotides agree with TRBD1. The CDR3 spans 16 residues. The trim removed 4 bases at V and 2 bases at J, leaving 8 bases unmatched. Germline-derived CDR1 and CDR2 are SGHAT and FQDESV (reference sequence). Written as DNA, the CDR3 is TGTGCCAGCAGCTCCGGTGGGGGACAGGGAAACTATGGCTACACCTTC. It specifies CASSSGGGQGNYGYTF. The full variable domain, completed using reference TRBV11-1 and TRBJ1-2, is EAEVAQSPRYKITEKSQAVAFWCDPISGHATLYWYRQILGQGPELLVQFQDESVVDDSQLPKDRFSAERLKGVDSTLKIQPAELGDSAMYLCASSSGGGQGNYGYTFGSGTRLTVV.

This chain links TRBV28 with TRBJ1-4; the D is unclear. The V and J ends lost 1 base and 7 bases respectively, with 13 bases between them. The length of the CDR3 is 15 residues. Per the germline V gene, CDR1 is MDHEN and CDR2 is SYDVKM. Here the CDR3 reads CASSLYTKGAEKLFF. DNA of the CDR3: TGTGCCAGCAGTTTATATACCAAGGGAGCTGAAAAACTGTTTTTT.

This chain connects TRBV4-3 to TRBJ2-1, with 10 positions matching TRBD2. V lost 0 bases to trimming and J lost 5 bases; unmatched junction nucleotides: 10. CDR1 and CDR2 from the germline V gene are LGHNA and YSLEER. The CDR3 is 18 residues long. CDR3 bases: TGCGCCAGCAGCCAAGATCTTCCTTTAGCGGGGGGCGACAATGAGCAGTTCTTC. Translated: CASSQDLPLAGGDNEQFF.

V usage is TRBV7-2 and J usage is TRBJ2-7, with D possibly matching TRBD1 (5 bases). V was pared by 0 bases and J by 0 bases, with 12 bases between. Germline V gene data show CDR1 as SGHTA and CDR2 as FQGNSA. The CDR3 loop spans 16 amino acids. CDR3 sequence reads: CASSLAQAGPSYEQYF. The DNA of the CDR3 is TGTGCCAGCAGCTTAGCGCAAGCAGGGCCCTCCTACGAGCAGTACTTC.

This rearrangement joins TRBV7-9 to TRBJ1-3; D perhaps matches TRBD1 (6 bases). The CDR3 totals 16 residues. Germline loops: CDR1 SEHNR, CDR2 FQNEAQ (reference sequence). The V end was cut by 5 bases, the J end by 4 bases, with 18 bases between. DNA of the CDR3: TGTGCCAGCAGCACTAGGGGGGGGATAACGGGAAACACCATATATTTT. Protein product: CASSTRGGITGNTIYF.

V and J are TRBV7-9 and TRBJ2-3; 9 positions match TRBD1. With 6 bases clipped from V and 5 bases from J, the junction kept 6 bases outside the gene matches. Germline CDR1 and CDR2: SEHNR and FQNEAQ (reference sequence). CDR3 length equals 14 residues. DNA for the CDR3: TGTGCCAGCAGGCATACAGGGGGCAGAGATACGCAGTATTTT. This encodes CASRHTGGRDTQYF.

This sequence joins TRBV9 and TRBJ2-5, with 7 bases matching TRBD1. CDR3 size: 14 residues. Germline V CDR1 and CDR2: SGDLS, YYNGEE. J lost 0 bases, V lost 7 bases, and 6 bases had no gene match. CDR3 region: CASGPGGYQETQYF. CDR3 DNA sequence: TGTGCCAGCGGGCCAGGGGGTTACCAAGAGACCCAGTACTTC. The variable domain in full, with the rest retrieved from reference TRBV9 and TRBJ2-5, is DSGVTQTPKHLITATGQRVTLRCSPRSGDLSVYWYQQSLDQGLQFLIQYYNGEERAKGNILERFSAQQFPDLHSELNLSSLELGDSALYFCASGPGGYQETQYFGPGTRLLVL.

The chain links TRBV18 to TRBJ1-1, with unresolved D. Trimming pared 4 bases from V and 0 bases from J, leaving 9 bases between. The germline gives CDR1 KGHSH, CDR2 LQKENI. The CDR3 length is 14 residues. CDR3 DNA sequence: TGTGCCAGCTCACGAGCGGAGGTGAACACTGAAGCTTTCTTT. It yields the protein CASSRAEVNTEAFF. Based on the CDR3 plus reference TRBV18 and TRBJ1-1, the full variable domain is NAGVMQNPRHLVRRRGQEARLRCSPMKGHSHVYWYRQLPEEGLKFMVYLQKENIIDESGMPKERFSAEFPKEGPSILRIQQVVRGDSAAYFCASSRAEVNTEAFFGQGTRLTVV.

DNA of the CDR3: TGCGCCAGAGAGTATTGGGGCCCCAGGGGGACCCAGTACTTC. The encoded protein is CAREYWGPRGTQYF. The rearrangement links TRBV5-1 to TRBJ2-5; weak D call: TRBD1 (6 bases). Germline lookup yields CDR1 SGHRS and CDR2 YFSETQ. The CDR3 sequence is 14 residues long. V gave up 8 bases and J gave up 7 bases, with 21 bases separating them.

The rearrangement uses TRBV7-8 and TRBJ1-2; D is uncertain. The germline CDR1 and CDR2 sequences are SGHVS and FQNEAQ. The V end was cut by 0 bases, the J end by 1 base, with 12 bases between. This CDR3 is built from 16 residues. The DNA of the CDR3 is TGTGCCAGCAGCTTAGCCAAACCGACTCATAACTATGGCTACACCTTC. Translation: CASSLAKPTHNYGYTF.

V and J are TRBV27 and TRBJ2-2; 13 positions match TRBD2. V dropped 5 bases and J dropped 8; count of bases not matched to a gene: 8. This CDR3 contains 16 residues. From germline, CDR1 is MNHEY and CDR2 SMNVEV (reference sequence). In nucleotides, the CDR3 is TGTGCCAGCAGTAACGGACTAGCGGGGGCCCAAGGGGAGCTGTTTTTT. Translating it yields CASSNGLAGAQGELFF.

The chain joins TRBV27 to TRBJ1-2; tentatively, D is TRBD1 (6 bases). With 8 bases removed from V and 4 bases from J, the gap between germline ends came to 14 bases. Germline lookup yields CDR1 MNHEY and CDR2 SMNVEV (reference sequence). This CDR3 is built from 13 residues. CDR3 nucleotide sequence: TGTGCCAGCGCCTCGGGGGGGCGCTATGGCTACACCTTC. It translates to CASASGGRYGYTF.

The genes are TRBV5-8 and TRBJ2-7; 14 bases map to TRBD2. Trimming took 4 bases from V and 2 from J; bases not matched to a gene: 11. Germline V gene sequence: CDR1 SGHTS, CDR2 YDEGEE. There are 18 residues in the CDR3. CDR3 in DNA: TGTGCCAGCAGCGGAACCGGACTAGCGGGAGGCCTAGCCTACGAGCAGTACTTC. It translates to CASSGTGLAGGLAYEQYF.

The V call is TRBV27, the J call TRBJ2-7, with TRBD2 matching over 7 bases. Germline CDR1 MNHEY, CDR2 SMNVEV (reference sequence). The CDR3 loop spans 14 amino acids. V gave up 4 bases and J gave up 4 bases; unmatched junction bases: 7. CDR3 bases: TGTGCCAGCAGTTCCACTAGCGCCCGATACGAGCAGTACTTC. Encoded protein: CASSSTSARYEQYF.

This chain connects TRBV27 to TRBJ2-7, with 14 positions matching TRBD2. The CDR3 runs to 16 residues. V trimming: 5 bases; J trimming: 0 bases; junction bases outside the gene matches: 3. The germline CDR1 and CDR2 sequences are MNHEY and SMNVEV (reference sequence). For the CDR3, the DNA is TGTGCCAGCAGTAGACTAGCGGGAGGGAGCTCCTACGAGCAGTACTTC. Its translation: CASSRLAGGSSYEQYF.

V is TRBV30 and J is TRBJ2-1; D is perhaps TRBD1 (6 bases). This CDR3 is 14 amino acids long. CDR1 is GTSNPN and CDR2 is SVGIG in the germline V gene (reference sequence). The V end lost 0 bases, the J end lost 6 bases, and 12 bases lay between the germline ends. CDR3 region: CAWSVRGWGNEQFF. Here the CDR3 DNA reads TGTGCCTGGAGTGTCAGGGGCTGGGGCAATGAGCAGTTCTTC.